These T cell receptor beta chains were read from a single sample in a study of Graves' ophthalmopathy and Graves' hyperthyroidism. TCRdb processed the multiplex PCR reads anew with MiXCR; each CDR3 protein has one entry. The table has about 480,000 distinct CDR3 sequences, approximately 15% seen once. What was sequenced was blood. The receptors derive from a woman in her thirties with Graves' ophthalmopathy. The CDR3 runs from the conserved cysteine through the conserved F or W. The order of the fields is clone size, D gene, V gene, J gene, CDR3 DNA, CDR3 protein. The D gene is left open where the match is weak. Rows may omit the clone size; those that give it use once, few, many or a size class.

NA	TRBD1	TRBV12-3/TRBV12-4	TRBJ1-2	TGTGCCAGCAGCCTAGACAGGGGAATTTATGGCTACACCTTC	CASSLDRGIYGYTF
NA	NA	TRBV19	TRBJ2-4	TGTGCCAGTAGTATAGCCGGACTAAAAAACATTCAGTACTTC	CASSIAGLKNIQYF
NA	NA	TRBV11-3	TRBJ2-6	TGTGCCAGCAGCCCAAGGGAATCTGGGGCCAACGTCCTGACTTTC	CASSPRESGANVLTF
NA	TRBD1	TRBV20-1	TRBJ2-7	TGCAGTGCTAGAGAAGGACAGGGGGCTTACGAGCAGTACTTC	CSAREGQGAYEQYF
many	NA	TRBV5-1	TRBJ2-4	TGCGCCAGCAGCTTCGGGTATGGGAGTTCCAAAAACATTCAGTACTTC	CASSFGYGSSKNIQYF
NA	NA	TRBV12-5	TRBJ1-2	TGTGCTAGTGGTTTTGCCAGGGGAGACGGCTACACCTTC	CASGFARGDGYTF
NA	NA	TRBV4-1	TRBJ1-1	TGCGCCAGCAGCCAAGGGTCAGGGGCGGATGAAGCTTTCTTT	CASSQGSGADEAFF
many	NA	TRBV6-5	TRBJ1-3	TGTGCCAGCAGTTATCAGGGTTCAGGAAACACCATATATTTT	CASSYQGSGNTIYF
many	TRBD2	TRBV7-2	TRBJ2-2	TGTGCCAGCAGCTTAGCGGGAGGGCCGGACGGGGAGCTGTTTTTT	CASSLAGGPDGELFF
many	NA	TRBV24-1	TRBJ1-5	TGTGCCACCAGTGAAGGGAGTCAGCCCCAGCATTTT	CATSEGSQPQHF
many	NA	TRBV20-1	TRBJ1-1	TGCAGTGCAAATTTCAGGGAGGGGACTGAAGCTTTCTTT	CSANFREGTEAFF
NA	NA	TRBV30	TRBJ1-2	TGTGCCTGGAGTCTAATCAAGGGACACCAGGTCCCCCGGGGCTACACCTTC	CAWSLIKGHQVPRGYTF
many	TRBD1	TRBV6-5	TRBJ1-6	TGTGCCAGCAGTTACGGGGACAGGGGAACGTCACCCCTCCACTTT	CASSYGDRGTSPLHF
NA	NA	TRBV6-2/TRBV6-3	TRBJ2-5	TGTGCCAGCAGAAAAGGGGGAGGGGCCCGGTACCAAGAGACCCAGTACTTC	CASRKGGGARYQETQYF
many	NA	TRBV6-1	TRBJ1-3	TGTGCCAGCACCAGACAGGCTGGAAACACCATATATTTT	CASTRQAGNTIYF
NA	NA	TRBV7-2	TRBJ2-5	TGTGCCAGCAGCTTAGCACAGGGTTTATTTGAGACCCAGTACTTC	CASSLAQGLFETQYF
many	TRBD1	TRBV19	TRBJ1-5	TGTGCCAGTTCAGGGGGATCTCTTCAGCCCCAGCATTTT	CASSGGSLQPQHF
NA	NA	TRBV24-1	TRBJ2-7	TGTGCCACCAGTTCCGCCAGCCGGACCTACGAGCAGTACTTC	CATSSASRTYEQYF
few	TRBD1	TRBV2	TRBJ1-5	TGTGCCAGCAGTGAGGGCGTCAGGGGGTACAATCAGCCCCAGCATTTT	CASSEGVRGYNQPQHF
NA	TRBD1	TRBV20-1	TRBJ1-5	TGCAGTGCTAGATCGGGACAGGGGGGCAATCAGCCCCAGCATTTT	CSARSGQGGNQPQHF
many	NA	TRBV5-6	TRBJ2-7	TGTGCCAGCAGCTACCACAGCGTTCCCTACGAGCAGTACTTC	CASSYHSVPYEQYF
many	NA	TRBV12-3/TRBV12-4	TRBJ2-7	TGTGCCAGCAGCATAGGCGTATACGAGCAGTACTTC	CASSIGVYEQYF
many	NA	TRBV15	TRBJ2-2	TGTGCCACCAGCACCACAGGGGAACTAGCGGAGCTGTTTTTT	CATSTTGELAELFF
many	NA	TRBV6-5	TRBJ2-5	TGTGCCAGCAGCTCACCGGATCGACCCCGGGCCAAGACCCAGTACTTC	CASSSPDRPRAKTQYF
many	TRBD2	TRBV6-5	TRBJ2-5	TGTGCCAGCAGTTTTTGGCGGGAGGGGAAGGAAGAGACCCAGTACTTC	CASSFWREGKEETQYF
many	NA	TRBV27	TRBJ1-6	TGTGCCAGCAGTCCACGGATCGGACGTGACTATAATTCACCCCTCCACTTT	CASSPRIGRDYNSPLHF
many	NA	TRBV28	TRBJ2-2	TGTGCCAGCAGTTTAAAGGTCCCTTACACCGGGGAGCTGTTTTTT	CASSLKVPYTGELFF
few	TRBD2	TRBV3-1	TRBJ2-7	TGTGCCAGCAGCCCCCTTACGGGAGGGCCGGGCGAGCAGTACTTC	CASSPLTGGPGEQYF
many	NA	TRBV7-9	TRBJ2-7	TGTGCCAGCAGCTTAGGGGCGCCTAGGGTACTACGTGAGCAGTACTTC	CASSLGAPRVLREQYF
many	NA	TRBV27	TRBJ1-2	TGTGCCAGCAGTCCTCAGGGGCGCAGTGGCTACACCTTC	CASSPQGRSGYTF
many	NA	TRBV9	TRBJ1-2	TGTGCCAGCAGCGAATATGACTCATACGCTCCTGACTACACCTTC	CASSEYDSYAPDYTF
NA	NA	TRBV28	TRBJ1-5	TGTGCCAGCAGTTCTCCCGCGCCCCAGCATTTT	CASSSPAPQHF
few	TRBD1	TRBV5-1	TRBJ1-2	TGCGCCAGCGTATCCGGGACAGGGGGCGACTACACCTTC	CASVSGTGGDYTF
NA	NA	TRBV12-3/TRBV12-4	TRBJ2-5	TGTGCCAGCAGTTTAGCGCGATCCTCAGAGACCCAGTACTTC	CASSLARSSETQYF
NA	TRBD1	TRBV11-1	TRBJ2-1	TGTGCCAGCAGCCCAAGACCGGGACAGGGGGACAATGAGCAGTTCTTC	CASSPRPGQGDNEQFF
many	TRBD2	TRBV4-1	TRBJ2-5	TGCGCCAGCAGCCATTTGCTAGCGGGGGCCGTGTACTTC	CASSHLLAGAVYF
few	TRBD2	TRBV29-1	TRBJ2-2	TGCAGCGCCTTATGGGGGGGATCGAACACCGGGGAGCTGTTTTTT	CSALWGGSNTGELFF
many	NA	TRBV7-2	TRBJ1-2	TGTGCCAGCAGCACCTATCGTGGCTACACCTTC	CASSTYRGYTF
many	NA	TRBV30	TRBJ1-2	TGTGCCTGGAGGACTAAGATCCGCTATGGCTACACCTTC	CAWRTKIRYGYTF
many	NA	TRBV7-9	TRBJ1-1	TGTGCCAGCAGTCGGGTAGGGGGAGCTGAAGCTTTCTTT	CASSRVGGAEAFF
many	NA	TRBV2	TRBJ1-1	TGTGCCAGCACTAATGCCCCGCTTGGGAACACTGAAGCTTTCTTT	CASTNAPLGNTEAFF
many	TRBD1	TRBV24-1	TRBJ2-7	TGTGCCAACGGACAGGCGGTCCACGAGCAGTACTTC	CANGQAVHEQYF
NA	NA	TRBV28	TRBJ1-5	TGTGCCAGCAGAAGCGCAGGGGAAGGGGATCAGCCCCAGCATTTT	CASRSAGEGDQPQHF
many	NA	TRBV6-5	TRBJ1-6	TGTGCCAGCAGTTACGCCCCTACTACCAATTCACCCCTCCACTTT	CASSYAPTTNSPLHF